A selection of T cell receptor beta chains follows, all from one sample in a study of cytomegalovirus exposure and HLA in healthy donors. TCRdb's copy holds only in-frame clones and misses some; the assay was immunoSEQ multiplex PCR. The data show about 63,000 clones, roughly nine tenths seen once. The sample was PBMCs. These receptors came from a woman between 18 and 29 years old in good health and CMV-seronegative. Both conserved end residues are trimmed from each CDR3.

TRBJ1-2,TRBV6-1,ASSETGQGVYGYT
TRBJ2-2,TRBV11-1,ASEKAGLALGGELF
TRBJ2-7,TRBV30,AWSRGQGYSYEQY
TRBJ2-3,TRBV5-4,ASSRSGRGFSADTQY
TRBJ2-1,TRBV7-7,ASSTGSISEQF
TRBJ2-7,TRBV5-1,ASSGSLVAGTYEQY
TRBJ2-7,TRBV30,AWSGGGHEQY
TRBJ1-2,TRBV27,ASGRTDLNGYT
TRBJ1-1,TRBV21-1,ASSPNRVTEAF
TRBJ1-2,TRBV7-2,ASSLGQGVNYGYT
TRBJ1-4,TRBV28,ASSLSGSQFNEKLF
TRBJ1-3,TRBV5-4,ASSVYRGGNTIY
TRBJ1-1,TRBV11-2,ASSLDYGEAF
TRBJ1-1,TRBV7-9,ASSPRSAGGLPEAF
TRBJ1-1,TRBV5-4,ASSSQVGASTEAF
TRBJ2-1,TRBV5-5,ASSTRGLDSYNEQF
TRBJ2-7,TRBV18,ASSPYPELAQGVGYEQY
TRBJ1-4,TRBV28,ASSFSPTGWDEKLF
TRBJ2-7,TRBV19,ASSTARLNRGEGYEQY
TRBJ1-2,TRBV5-1,ASSWTGPGGYT
TRBJ2-5,TRBV5-4,ASTSGETQY